At least ten counts were recorded for the clone carrying this T cell receptor beta chain. Unique molecular identifiers were used to barcode this TCRbeta library. TCRdb analysed the PCR reads with MiXCR anew, one entry per CDR3 protein. The sample contains more than 550,000 distinct CDR3 sequences, about 11% of which appear only once. CDR1 GTSNPN and CDR2 SVGIG come from the germline V gene (reference sequence). Trimming cost V 4 bases and J 10 bases; bases outside gene matches: 9. The CDR3 is made up of 13 amino acids. These data belong to a study of T-cell reconstitution after alpha-beta-depleted transplantation in children.

This rearrangement joins TRBV30 to TRBJ2-1, with 8 bases lining up with TRBD2. The receptor was isolated from a human donor who donated a stem cell graft to a child with acute myeloid leukemia. The sequences come from PBMCs from the stem cell graft donor, collected from the stem cell graft. The CDR3: CAWNSLAGVEQFF. The CDR3 DNA sequence: TGTGCCTGGAACAGTCTAGCGGGCGTAGAGCAGTTCTTC. Looking up the rest from reference TRBV30 and TRBJ2-1 gives the full variable domain: SQTIHQWPATLVQPVGSPLSLECTVEGTSNPNLYWYRQAAGRGLQLLFYSVGIGQISSEVPQNLSASRPQDRQFILSSKKLLLSDSGFYLCAWNSLAGVEQFFGPGTRLTVL.